This TCR beta chain comes out of a study of blood T cell repertoires in COVID-19. For the study at large: Samples came from the United States, Italy and Spain, spanning acute and convalescent COVID-19. In each case, the material was cDNA or gDNA derived from T cells, B-cell-depleted T cells, or PBMCs.

The data were produced by immunoSEQ multiplex PCR, yet TCRdb's version contains in-frame clones alone and is incomplete. In the table there are over 80,000 clones, 80% to 90% of which are singletons. The germline gives CDR1 LNHDA, CDR2 SQIVND (reference sequence). This CDR3 spans 12 amino acids. The V and J ends lost 6 bases and 8 bases respectively, with 13 bases between them. The clonotype was recovered from a man older than 75 with active or convalescent COVID-19. The material sequenced was peripheral blood. The chain joins TRBV19 to TRBJ1-2; no firm D call. CDR3 bases: TGTGCCAGTAGAACTCAACTTCTGGGCTACACCTTC. This translates into CASRTQLLGYTF.